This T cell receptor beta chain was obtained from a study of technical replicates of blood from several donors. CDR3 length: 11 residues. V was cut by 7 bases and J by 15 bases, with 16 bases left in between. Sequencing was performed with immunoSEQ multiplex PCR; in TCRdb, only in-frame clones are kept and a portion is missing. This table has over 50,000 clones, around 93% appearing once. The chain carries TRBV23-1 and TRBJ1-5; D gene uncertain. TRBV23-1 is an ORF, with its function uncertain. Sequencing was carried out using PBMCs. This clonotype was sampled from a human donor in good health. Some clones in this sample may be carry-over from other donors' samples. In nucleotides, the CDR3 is TGCGCCAGCAAGCCAACCCCCGTATCGCATTTT. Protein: CASKPTPVSHF.